The TCR beta chain described here comes from a study of PD-L1 blockade in urothelial cancer. The wider study: Chemotherapy regimens numbering 0 to 3 had been given to patients. Blood analyses occurred 3 weeks (second dose) and 6 weeks post treatment start.

Study-wide points: Better survival was forecast by a pretreatment blood TCR clonality below the median.

The CDR3 sequence is 15 residues long. Germline CDR1 is SEHNR and CDR2 is FQNEAQ (reference sequence). Trimming left V 1 base short and J 5 bases short, with 11 bases between. In the case of this clone: What it recognizes is unknown.

Locally advanced or metastatic urothelial carcinoma affected the patients. Data came from immunoSEQ multiplex PCR; TCRdb stores just in-frame clones and leaves some out. The sample includes approximately 51,000 clones, approximately 84% seen only once; the top ten take 16%. The TCR was taken from a man in his sixties with urothelial cancer. The chain uses TRBV7-9 and TRBJ1-4; no clear D gene. The material was PBMCs, obtained around atezolizumab (anti-PD-L1) treatment. CDR3 coding DNA: TGTGCCAGCAGCTTAGAAAGTCTTCTAAATGAAAAACTGTTTTTT. Residues: CASSLESLLNEKLFF. Using reference TRBV7-9 and TRBJ1-4 for the parts outside the CDR3, the full variable domain is DTGVSQNPRHKITKRGQNVTFRCDPISEHNRLYWYRQTLGQGPEFLTYFQNEAQLEKSRLLSDRFSAERPKGSFSTLEIQRTEQGDSAMYLCASSLESLLNEKLFFGSGTQLSVL.